Shown below are 25 T cell receptor beta chains from a single sample sequenced in a study of blood T cell repertoires in COVID-19. TCRdb's table, derived via immunoSEQ multiplex PCR, lists solely in-frame clones and lacks some. The data show 300,000 to 350,000 clones, with roughly 90% seen just once and approximately 0.97% held by the top ten. The sequenced sample consisted of PBMCs or T cells enriched from blood (not recorded which). All receptors come from a woman in her 30s who had been exposed to COVID-19.

V usage is TRBV11-3 and J usage is TRBJ2-3, with 7 bases that match TRBD2. The V gene's germline CDR1 is SGHNT and CDR2 YENEEA. This CDR3 spans 15 amino acids. V lost 2 bases, J lost 1 base, and 3 bases stayed unmatched. The DNA of the CDR3 is TGTGCCAGCAGCTTAAATCTAGCGGGCACAGATACGCAGTATTTT. Amino acids: CASSLNLAGTDTQYF.

This chain connects TRBV12-3 or TRBV12-4 to TRBJ1-1; no definite D call. V was trimmed by 6 bases and J by 8 bases, leaving 16 bases between them. This CDR3 has 13 amino acids. The CDR3 loop is CASSLLLGGEAFF. The CDR3 region has the DNA TGTGCCAGCAGCCTACTCCTGGGAGGGGAAGCTTTCTTT.

The V gene is TRBV9, the J gene TRBJ1-1; 7 bases are shared with TRBD1. The length of the CDR3 is 13 residues. The junction had 9 bases not matched to a gene; V was cut back by 5 bases and J by 8 bases. Germline V CDR1 and CDR2: SGDLS, YYNGEE. The CDR3, as DNA: TGTGCCAGCAGTTGGGGGACAGAGGGGGAAGCTTTCTTT. Translation gives CASSWGTEGEAFF.

The chain employs TRBV27 and TRBJ2-7; 13 bases fit TRBD2. The CDR3 spans 15 residues. CDR1 and CDR2 from the germline V gene are MNHEY and SMNVEV (reference sequence). V trimming: 8 bases; J trimming: 2 bases; junction bases outside the gene matches: 6. CDR3 in amino acids: CASRTSGSAAYEQYF. Here the CDR3 DNA reads TGTGCCAGCCGGACTAGCGGGAGCGCAGCCTACGAGCAGTACTTC.

This clone was picked up a small number of times. The chain is built from TRBV21-1 and TRBJ2-2; the table calls TRBD1, which could not be checked here. TRBV21-1 is flagged as a pseudogene. The CDR3 is 16 amino acids. The CDR3 loop reads CASSIRTGEDTGELFF. In DNA form, the CDR3 reads TGTGCCAGCAGCATCAGGACAGGGGAGGACACCGGGGAGCTGTTTTTT.

J is TRBJ1-1 and V is TRBV29-1, with D possibly matching TRBD1 (5 bases). With 4 bases removed from V and 1 base from J, the gap between germline ends came to 13 bases. CDR3 length: 14 amino acids. Germline loops: CDR1 SQVTM, CDR2 ANQGSEA. The CDR3, as DNA: TGCAGCGTTGGGACATTGTTAACGAACACTGAAGCTTTCTTT. Amino acids: CSVGTLLTNTEAFF.

Here the CDR3 DNA reads TGTGCCAGCAGCGTTCTCTCGGGGGACAATGAGCAGTTCTTC. This sequence encodes CASSVLSGDNEQFF. This chain joins TRBV9 and TRBJ2-1; D is possibly TRBD2 (6 bases). V was cut by 2 bases and J by 5 bases, with 11 bases left in between. CDR3 size: 14 residues. Germline loops: CDR1 SGDLS, CDR2 YYNGEE.

The chain has TRBV12-3 or TRBV12-4 and TRBJ1-5; D unresolved. The CDR3 contains 13 residues. V lost 6 bases, J lost 3 bases, and 9 bases lay in between. CDR3 region: CASSQEINQPQHF. The CDR3, as DNA: TGTGCCAGCAGCCAGGAAATCAATCAGCCCCAGCATTTT.

The chain is built from TRBV19 and TRBJ2-1, with TRBD1 matching 9 bases. CDR3 length equals 15 residues. The V gene end was trimmed by 6 bases and the J gene end by 7 bases; junction bases not matched to a gene: 10. Germline-derived CDR1 and CDR2 are LNHDA and SQIVND (reference sequence). CDR3 loop: CASRGLGQGGNEQFF. In nucleotides, the CDR3 is TGTGCCAGTAGGGGTTTGGGACAGGGTGGGAATGAGCAGTTCTTC.

V is TRBV28 and J is TRBJ2-3; D is perhaps TRBD1 (6 bases). The germline gives CDR1 MDHEN, CDR2 SYDVKM. V gave up 2 bases and J gave up 4 bases, with 19 bases separating them. The CDR3 loop spans 17 amino acids. The CDR3 sequence: CASSLIFPRGRSDTQYF. In nucleotides, the CDR3 is TGTGCCAGCAGTTTAATCTTCCCCAGGGGCCGGTCAGATACGCAGTATTTT. Using reference TRBV28 and TRBJ2-3 for the parts outside the CDR3, the full variable domain is DVKVTQSSRYLVKRTGEKVFLECVQDMDHENMFWYRQDPGLGLRLIYFSYDVKMKEKGDIPEGYSVSREKKERFSLILESASTNQTSMYLCASSLIFPRGRSDTQYFGPGTRLTVL.

The chain joins TRBV18 to TRBJ2-1, with a possible D match to TRBD2 (6 bases). The CDR3 totals 15 residues. From germline, CDR1 is KGHSH and CDR2 LQKENI. Between the trimmed V and J ends, which lost 4 bases and 2 bases, there was a span of 12 bases. The CDR3 DNA reads as TGTGCCAGCTCACGCGGGACTCCTACCTACAATGAGCAGTTCTTC. Residues: CASSRGTPTYNEQFF.

J is TRBJ2-7 and V is TRBV5-8; D is uncertain. Trimming removed 0 bases at V and 0 bases at J, with 10 bases between. This CDR3 has 15 residues. Germline V gene sequence: CDR1 SGHTS, CDR2 YDEGEE. CDR3 DNA sequence: TGTGCCAGCAGCTTGGCCGCAGGCCTCTCCTACGAGCAGTACTTC. This encodes CASSLAAGLSYEQYF.

The chain combines TRBV5-8 with TRBJ1-5; D perhaps matches TRBD1 (5 bases). This CDR3 contains 16 residues. The germline V gene has CDR1 SGHTS and CDR2 YDEGEE. Trimming took off 0 bases at V and 0 bases at J, with 10 bases between the two ends. The CDR3 sequence: CASSLASQASNQPQHF. In nucleotides, the CDR3 is TGTGCCAGCAGCTTGGCGTCACAGGCTAGCAATCAGCCCCAGCATTTT.

Concerning this clone: One end of the junction is discordant with germline, which a read error may explain. The V gene is TRBV3-1 (or the pseudogene TRBV3-2), the J gene TRBJ2-3; TRBD2 agrees at 9 bases. The CDR3 is 12 residues long. Germline CDR1 reads LGHDT; CDR2 reads YNNKEL (reference sequence). CDR3 sequence: CASSHGLARLNF. CDR3 in DNA: TGTGCCAGCAGCCATGGACTAGCGCGTTTAAATTTT.

The V gene is TRBV3-1 (or the pseudogene TRBV3-2), the J gene TRBJ2-2; TRBD1 aligns across 7 bases. The V gene end was trimmed by 4 bases and the J gene end by 2 bases; junction bases not matched to a gene: 10. The CDR3 runs to 17 residues. The germline CDR1 and CDR2 sequences are LGHDT and YNNKEL (reference sequence). CDR3 nucleotides: TGTGCCAGCAGCCGAACAGCCGGGACAGCTAACACCGGGGAGCTGTTTTTT. As protein: CASSRTAGTANTGELFF.

CDR3 region: CAWSATIATQYF. The CDR3 DNA sequence: TGTGCCTGGAGTGCGACTATTGCAACGCAGTATTTT. The rearrangement uses TRBV30 and TRBJ2-3; possibly TRBD2 for D (5 bases). Trimming shortened V by 1 base and J by 9 bases, and 11 bases separated the two germline ends. From germline, CDR1 is GTSNPN and CDR2 SVGIG (reference sequence). The CDR3 loop spans 12 amino acids.

This rearrangement joins TRBV7-9 to TRBJ1-2, with a possible D match to TRBD1 (6 bases). The CDR3 extends over 17 amino acids. Germline V gene sequence: CDR1 SEHNR, CDR2 FQNEAQ (reference sequence). Deletions cut 4 bases from V and 0 bases from J, with 18 bases between. CDR3 amino acids: CASSSTEDSLTNYGYTF. The DNA of the CDR3 is TGTGCCAGCAGCTCCACGGAGGACAGTTTAACTAACTATGGCTACACCTTC.

This chain links TRBV2 with TRBJ1-6; 7 positions agree with TRBD1. CDR1 and CDR2 (germline): SNHLY, FYNNEI. This CDR3 region has 16 residues. Trimming took 6 bases from V and 7 from J; bases not matched to a gene: 12. CDR3 nucleotides: TGTGCCAGCAGGGAGCCGACAGGGCCCAGAAATTCACCCCTCCACTTT. Its translation: CASREPTGPRNSPLHF.

The V call is TRBV9, the J call TRBJ2-1, with 12 bases aligning to TRBD2. The ends lost 4 bases at V and 8 bases at J; junction bases unmatched: 10. From germline, CDR1 is SGDLS and CDR2 YYNGEE. The CDR3 has 16 amino acids. CDR3 protein: CASSISGLAGRDEQFF. The CDR3 DNA reads as TGTGCCAGCAGCATCAGTGGACTAGCGGGAAGAGATGAGCAGTTCTTC.

This chain joins TRBV7-2 and TRBJ2-7; D is unresolved. V was trimmed by 0 bases and J by 1 base, leaving 4 bases between them. The CDR3 spans 13 residues. The germline V gene has CDR1 SGHTA and CDR2 FQGNSA. The CDR3 here is CASSLAGSYEQYF. CDR3 sequence (DNA): TGTGCCAGCAGCTTAGCCGGGTCCTACGAGCAGTACTTC.

V is TRBV14 and J is TRBJ2-1; 8 nucleotides agree with TRBD2. V gave up 0 bases and J gave up 3 bases; unmatched junction bases: 4. Germline V CDR1 and CDR2: SGHDN, FVKESK. There are 16 residues in the CDR3. DNA for the CDR3: TGTGCCAGCAGCCAAGAAGCGGGAGTACGCTACAATGAGCAGTTCTTC. Translation: CASSQEAGVRYNEQFF.

J is TRBJ2-1 and V is TRBV9, with 9 bases that match TRBD2. CDR1 is SGDLS and CDR2 is YYNGEE in the germline V gene. Unmatched junction bases numbered 6, after V lost 6 bases and J lost 5 bases. CDR3 length: 14 amino acids. CDR3 sequence (DNA): TGTGCCAGCACCCTGACTAGCGGAGACAATGAGCAGTTCTTC. This gives the protein CASTLTSGDNEQFF.

The chain recombines TRBV11-2 with TRBJ2-1, with a possible D match to TRBD2 (6 bases). Looked up from germline, CDR1 is SGHAT and CDR2 is FQNNGV. The CDR3 extends over 16 amino acids. Trimming stripped 1 base from V and 8 bases from J, with 18 bases between. CDR3 sequence: CASSLVAGSGRDEQFF. CDR3 coding DNA: TGTGCCAGCAGCTTAGTAGCCGGGAGTGGGAGAGATGAGCAGTTCTTC.

V usage is TRBV28 and J usage is TRBJ1-1, with D unresolved. The CDR3 contains 11 residues. V gave up 7 bases and J gave up 6 bases, with 9 bases separating them. Germline CDR1 reads MDHEN; CDR2 reads SYDVKM. CDR3 amino acids: CASKIGAEAFF. DNA of the CDR3: TGTGCCAGCAAGATCGGGGCTGAAGCTTTCTTT.

The chain employs TRBV28 and TRBJ1-6, with D tentatively TRBD1 (6 bases). CDR3 length equals 17 residues. Germline V gene lookup returns CDR1 MDHEN and CDR2 SYDVKM. V lost 6 bases, J lost 0 bases, and 15 bases lay in between. CDR3 bases: TGTGCCAGCAGCCCCGGACAGACGAGCTCCTATAATTCACCCCTCCACTTT. This encodes CASSPGQTSSYNSPLHF.